This is a list of T cell receptor beta chains from one sample in a study of identical twins. One entry per CDR3 protein results from TCRdb running MiXCR on the 5' RACE reads. The repertoire holds roughly 1,500,000 distinct CDR3 sequences, with roughly a third as singletons. The material sequenced was cord blood. Source of these receptors: a newborn girl in good health. CDR3s include the opening cysteine and the closing phenylalanine or tryptophan. Fields, in order: D gene, clone size, V gene, J gene, CDR3 length, CDR3 protein, CDR3 DNA. A D gene is named only where the DNA matches it firmly. Only part of the rows carry a size: once, few, many, or a class if the clone is expanded.

D gene: TRBD1; clone size: few; V gene: TRBV3-1; J gene: TRBJ2-7; CDR3 length: 15; CDR3 protein: CASSQGWTGSGEQYF; CDR3 DNA: TGTGCCAGCAGCCAAGGCTGGACAGGATCGGGCGAGCAGTACTTC
D gene: NA; clone size: NA; V gene: TRBV9; J gene: TRBJ2-1; CDR3 length: 15; CDR3 protein: CASSVDLASYNEQFF; CDR3 DNA: TGTGCCAGCAGCGTAGATCTAGCGTCCTACAATGAGCAGTTCTTC
D gene: TRBD2; clone size: NA; V gene: TRBV4-2; J gene: TRBJ2-5; CDR3 length: 17; CDR3 protein: CASSQEVSGGYQETQYF; CDR3 DNA: TGTGCCAGCAGCCAAGAAGTATCGGGGGGGTACCAAGAGACCCAGTACTTC
D gene: TRBD1; clone size: many; V gene: TRBV6-5; J gene: TRBJ2-3; CDR3 length: 13; CDR3 protein: CASSYRGRDTQYF; CDR3 DNA: TGTGCCAGCAGTTACAGGGGGCGAGATACGCAGTATTTT
D gene: TRBD1; clone size: NA; V gene: TRBV2; J gene: TRBJ2-2; CDR3 length: 14; CDR3 protein: CASSGTGRTGELFF; CDR3 DNA: TGTGCCAGCAGCGGGACAGGGCGCACCGGGGAGCTGTTTTTT
D gene: NA; clone size: few; V gene: TRBV20-1; J gene: TRBJ1-5; CDR3 length: 13; CDR3 protein: CSARLGVYQPQHF; CDR3 DNA: TGCAGTGCTCGATTGGGGGTTTACCAGCCCCAGCATTTT
D gene: NA; clone size: many; V gene: TRBV6-6; J gene: TRBJ2-5; CDR3 length: 14; CDR3 protein: CASSYGGAQETQYF; CDR3 DNA: TGTGCCAGCAGTTACGGTGGGGCTCAAGAGACCCAGTACTTC
D gene: NA; clone size: NA; V gene: TRBV6-1; J gene: TRBJ2-3; CDR3 length: 15; CDR3 protein: CASSERGPSTDTQYF; CDR3 DNA: TGTGCCAGCAGTGAAAGAGGGCCTAGCACAGATACGCAGTATTTT
D gene: TRBD2; clone size: NA; V gene: TRBV12-5; J gene: TRBJ2-1; CDR3 length: 18; CDR3 protein: CASGLVVTSGGQRNEQFF; CDR3 DNA: TGTGCTAGTGGTTTGGTAGTGACTAGCGGGGGGCAGAGGAATGAGCAGTTCTTC
D gene: NA; clone size: few; V gene: TRBV5-6; J gene: TRBJ2-1; CDR3 length: 13; CDR3 protein: CASSFGFGRGQFF; CDR3 DNA: TGTGCCAGCAGCTTCGGTTTCGGGCGAGGGCAGTTCTTC
D gene: NA; clone size: NA; V gene: TRBV3-1; J gene: TRBJ1-2; CDR3 length: 14; CDR3 protein: CASSQDGATYGYTF; CDR3 DNA: TGTGCCAGCAGCCAAGACGGGGCAACCTATGGCTACACCTTC
D gene: NA; clone size: NA; V gene: TRBV27; J gene: TRBJ1-1; CDR3 length: 11; CDR3 protein: CASSLGYRAFF; CDR3 DNA: TGTGCCAGCAGTTTAGGGTACCGAGCTTTCTTT
D gene: NA; clone size: few; V gene: TRBV20-1; J gene: TRBJ2-1; CDR3 length: 16; CDR3 protein: CSARRGYDSLSNEQFF; CDR3 DNA: TGCAGTGCTAGGAGGGGCTACGACTCACTGTCCAATGAGCAGTTCTTC
D gene: NA; clone size: few; V gene: TRBV13; J gene: TRBJ1-1; CDR3 length: 14; CDR3 protein: CASSPPSWRGGAFF; CDR3 DNA: TGTGCCAGCAGCCCTCCATCTTGGCGTGGTGGGGCTTTCTTT
D gene: NA; clone size: NA; V gene: TRBV7-2; J gene: TRBJ1-4; CDR3 length: 15; CDR3 protein: CASSFYSMTGEKLFF; CDR3 DNA: TGTGCCAGCAGCTTTTATAGCATGACCGGGGAAAAACTGTTTTTT
D gene: NA; clone size: NA; V gene: TRBV11-2; J gene: TRBJ2-3; CDR3 length: 14; CDR3 protein: CASSLDIGTDTQYF; CDR3 DNA: TGTGCCAGCAGCTTAGATATAGGGACAGATACGCAGTATTTT
D gene: TRBD2; clone size: few; V gene: TRBV2; J gene: TRBJ2-5; CDR3 length: 16; CDR3 protein: CASSEGTSGGGETQYF; CDR3 DNA: TGTGCCAGCAGTGAGGGGACTAGCGGAGGGGGAGAGACCCAGTACTTC
D gene: NA; clone size: few; V gene: TRBV29-1; J gene: TRBJ1-2; CDR3 length: 16; CDR3 protein: CSVRKGGGRFNYGYTF; CDR3 DNA: TGCAGCGTTCGAAAGGGGGGGGGACGGTTCAACTATGGCTACACCTTC
D gene: NA; clone size: few; V gene: TRBV4-1; J gene: TRBJ2-3; CDR3 length: 17; CDR3 protein: CASSQGLARSGPDTQYF; CDR3 DNA: TGCGCCAGCAGCCAAGGGCTAGCTCGATCTGGGCCAGATACGCAGTATTTT
D gene: TRBD2; clone size: few; V gene: TRBV7-2; J gene: TRBJ2-1; CDR3 length: 20; CDR3 protein: CASSLPLAGGHRSSYNEQFF; CDR3 DNA: TGTGCCAGCAGCTTACCACTAGCGGGGGGACATAGGAGCTCCTACAATGAGCAGTTCTTC
D gene: TRBD2; clone size: NA; V gene: TRBV20-1; J gene: TRBJ2-3; CDR3 length: 17; CDR3 protein: CSASVSGKPASTDTQYF; CDR3 DNA: TGCAGTGCTAGCGTTAGCGGGAAACCGGCTAGCACAGATACGCAGTATTTT
D gene: NA; clone size: few; V gene: TRBV6-2/TRBV6-3; J gene: TRBJ2-1; CDR3 length: 16; CDR3 protein: CASSYSFGWETNEQFF; CDR3 DNA: TGTGCCAGCAGTTACTCGTTCGGGTGGGAGACCAATGAGCAGTTCTTC
D gene: TRBD2; clone size: NA; V gene: TRBV29-1; J gene: TRBJ2-3; CDR3 length: 15; CDR3 protein: CSGAKAGAPTDTQYF; CDR3 DNA: TGCAGCGGCGCCAAAGCGGGAGCTCCCACAGATACGCAGTATTTT
D gene: TRBD1; clone size: few; V gene: TRBV12-3/TRBV12-4; J gene: TRBJ2-1; CDR3 length: 13; CDR3 protein: CASTRGQGNEQFF; CDR3 DNA: TGTGCCAGCACTAGAGGACAGGGGAATGAGCAGTTCTTC
D gene: TRBD2; clone size: few; V gene: TRBV29-1; J gene: TRBJ2-1; CDR3 length: 16; CDR3 protein: CSVEGGSLVSYNEQFF; CDR3 DNA: TGCAGCGTTGAGGGGGGGTCCCTAGTCTCCTACAATGAGCAGTTCTTC
D gene: NA; clone size: NA; V gene: TRBV3-1; J gene: TRBJ2-6; CDR3 length: 17; CDR3 protein: CASSQGPGRTGANVLTF; CDR3 DNA: TGTGCCAGCAGCCAAGGCCCAGGGAGAACTGGGGCCAACGTCCTGACTTTC
D gene: TRBD1; clone size: few; V gene: TRBV20-1; J gene: TRBJ2-3; CDR3 length: 18; CDR3 protein: CSARDFQGATGAADTQYF; CDR3 DNA: TGCAGTGCTAGGGATTTCCAGGGGGCAACGGGAGCGGCAGATACGCAGTATTTT
D gene: NA; clone size: NA; V gene: TRBV21-1; J gene: TRBJ2-7; CDR3 length: 12; CDR3 protein: CASSKNNYEQYF; CDR3 DNA: TGTGCCAGCAGCAAAAACAACTACGAGCAGTACTTC
D gene: TRBD1; clone size: NA; V gene: TRBV6-6; J gene: TRBJ2-7; CDR3 length: 15; CDR3 protein: CASSSSPGQGSEQYF; CDR3 DNA: TGTGCCAGCAGTTCATCACCGGGACAGGGAAGCGAGCAGTACTTC
D gene: NA; clone size: NA; V gene: TRBV28; J gene: TRBJ2-4; CDR3 length: 13; CDR3 protein: CASSLGSEGIQYF; CDR3 DNA: TGTGCCAGCAGTTTAGGGAGTGAGGGCATTCAGTACTTC
D gene: NA; clone size: NA; V gene: TRBV5-1; J gene: TRBJ2-7; CDR3 length: 11; CDR3 protein: CASSSAYGQYF; CDR3 DNA: TGCGCCAGCAGCTCAGCCTACGGGCAGTACTTC
D gene: TRBD2; clone size: few; V gene: TRBV7-6; J gene: TRBJ2-3; CDR3 length: 19; CDR3 protein: CASSFSRGLAGVLTDTQYF; CDR3 DNA: TGTGCCAGCAGCTTCAGCCGCGGACTAGCGGGAGTTTTGACAGATACGCAGTATTTT
D gene: TRBD1; clone size: NA; V gene: TRBV28; J gene: TRBJ2-2; CDR3 length: 16; CDR3 protein: CASSFNMDRGGGELFF; CDR3 DNA: TGTGCCAGCAGTTTCAATATGGACAGGGGAGGCGGGGAGCTGTTTTTT
D gene: NA; clone size: many; V gene: TRBV5-1; J gene: TRBJ2-5; CDR3 length: 16; CDR3 protein: CASSLTWAGVRETQYF; CDR3 DNA: TGCGCCAGCAGCTTGACCTGGGCAGGGGTTCGAGAGACCCAGTACTTC
D gene: TRBD2; clone size: NA; V gene: TRBV20-1; J gene: TRBJ2-1; CDR3 length: 15; CDR3 protein: CSVMSYGRRYNEQFF; CDR3 DNA: TGCAGTGTCATGTCATACGGGAGGCGGTACAATGAGCAGTTCTTC
D gene: NA; clone size: few; V gene: TRBV28; J gene: TRBJ2-7; CDR3 length: 15; CDR3 protein: CASRTEGTDSYEQYF; CDR3 DNA: TGTGCCAGCAGGACAGAGGGGACGGACTCCTACGAGCAGTACTTC
D gene: NA; clone size: few; V gene: TRBV20-1; J gene: TRBJ2-1; CDR3 length: 13; CDR3 protein: CSARAVSYNEQFF; CDR3 DNA: TGCAGTGCTAGGGCTGTTAGCTACAATGAGCAGTTCTTC
D gene: NA; clone size: few; V gene: TRBV27; J gene: TRBJ2-7; CDR3 length: 14; CDR3 protein: CASSLGGLDNEQYF; CDR3 DNA: TGTGCCAGCAGTTTAGGCGGGCTCGACAATGAGCAGTACTTC
D gene: NA; clone size: NA; V gene: TRBV19; J gene: TRBJ2-1; CDR3 length: 14; CDR3 protein: CASSIGQAYNEQFF; CDR3 DNA: TGTGCCAGTAGTATAGGACAGGCCTACAATGAGCAGTTCTTC
D gene: TRBD1; clone size: NA; V gene: TRBV24-1; J gene: TRBJ2-5; CDR3 length: 16; CDR3 protein: CATSDLSGGSQETQYF; CDR3 DNA: TGTGCCACCAGTGATTTGTCAGGGGGTAGTCAAGAGACCCAGTACTTC
D gene: NA; clone size: few; V gene: TRBV12-3/TRBV12-4; J gene: TRBJ2-1; CDR3 length: 16; CDR3 protein: CASSFFGGRAYNEQFF; CDR3 DNA: TGTGCCAGCAGTTTTTTCGGTGGGCGCGCCTACAATGAGCAGTTCTTC
D gene: NA; clone size: many; V gene: TRBV20-1; J gene: TRBJ2-3; CDR3 length: 11; CDR3 protein: CSARWQTTQYF; CDR3 DNA: TGCAGTGCTAGGTGGCAGACTACGCAGTATTTT
D gene: NA; clone size: NA; V gene: TRBV20-1; J gene: TRBJ2-2; CDR3 length: 13; CDR3 protein: CSARDPWTGELFF; CDR3 DNA: TGCAGTGCTAGAGATCCCTGGACCGGGGAGCTGTTTTTT
D gene: NA; clone size: few; V gene: TRBV20-1; J gene: TRBJ2-3; CDR3 length: 12; CDR3 protein: CSAGPKTDTQYF; CDR3 DNA: TGCAGTGCTGGACCTAAAACAGATACGCAGTATTTT
D gene: NA; clone size: NA; V gene: TRBV2; J gene: TRBJ2-4; CDR3 length: 16; CDR3 protein: CASSIDGSLAKNIQYF; CDR3 DNA: TGTGCCAGCAGCATAGACGGCTCCCTAGCCAAAAACATTCAGTACTTC
D gene: NA; clone size: few; V gene: TRBV12-3/TRBV12-4; J gene: TRBJ1-6; CDR3 length: 15; CDR3 protein: CASSFRIEGGSPLHF; CDR3 DNA: TGTGCCAGCAGTTTTCGGATTGAAGGTGGTTCACCCCTCCACTTT
D gene: NA; clone size: once; V gene: TRBV5-1; J gene: TRBJ2-1; CDR3 length: 16; CDR3 protein: CASSLEWISSYNEQFF; CDR3 DNA: TGCGCCAGCAGCTTGGAGTGGATCAGCTCCTACAATGAGCAGTTCTTC
D gene: NA; clone size: NA; V gene: TRBV5-1; J gene: TRBJ1-1; CDR3 length: 14; CDR3 protein: CASSLTGIDTEAFF; CDR3 DNA: TGCGCCAGCAGCTTGACAGGGATTGACACTGAAGCTTTCTTT
D gene: NA; clone size: few; V gene: TRBV12-3/TRBV12-4; J gene: TRBJ2-7; CDR3 length: 12; CDR3 protein: CASSFNRNEQYF; CDR3 DNA: TGTGCCAGCAGTTTTAACAGAAACGAGCAGTACTTC
D gene: NA; clone size: NA; V gene: TRBV12-3/TRBV12-4; J gene: TRBJ2-1; CDR3 length: 16; CDR3 protein: CASSFPSDTPYNEQFF; CDR3 DNA: TGTGCCAGCAGTTTTCCGTCCGACACCCCTTACAATGAGCAGTTCTTC
D gene: TRBD1; clone size: NA; V gene: TRBV5-1; J gene: TRBJ2-7; CDR3 length: 15; CDR3 protein: CASSWGQGREYEQYF; CDR3 DNA: TGCGCCAGCAGCTGGGGACAGGGAAGGGAATACGAGCAGTACTTC
D gene: NA; clone size: once; V gene: TRBV4-1; J gene: TRBJ2-2; CDR3 length: 18; CDR3 protein: CASSQDRGSRRVSGELFF; CDR3 DNA: TGCGCCAGCAGCCAAGATCGGGGGTCACGGAGGGTGTCCGGGGAGCTGTTTTTT
D gene: NA; clone size: NA; V gene: TRBV5-6; J gene: TRBJ1-5; CDR3 length: 16; CDR3 protein: CASSSGTWEINQPQHF; CDR3 DNA: TGTGCCAGCAGCTCGGGGACGTGGGAGATCAATCAGCCCCAGCATTTT
D gene: NA; clone size: NA; V gene: TRBV20-1; J gene: TRBJ2-3; CDR3 length: 13; CDR3 protein: CSARDQSTDTQYF; CDR3 DNA: TGCAGTGCTAGAGATCAATCCACAGATACGCAGTATTTT
D gene: TRBD2; clone size: NA; V gene: TRBV28; J gene: TRBJ2-1; CDR3 length: 18; CDR3 protein: CASSLWTSGRSSYNEQFF; CDR3 DNA: TGTGCCAGCAGTTTATGGACTAGCGGGAGAAGCTCCTACAATGAGCAGTTCTTC
D gene: TRBD2; clone size: few; V gene: TRBV27; J gene: TRBJ2-3; CDR3 length: 16; CDR3 protein: CASSLIAGGAQDTQYF; CDR3 DNA: TGTGCCAGCAGTTTAATAGCGGGAGGGGCCCAGGATACGCAGTATTTT
D gene: TRBD1; clone size: NA; V gene: TRBV12-3/TRBV12-4; J gene: TRBJ1-1; CDR3 length: 14; CDR3 protein: CASSSSGGPTEAFF; CDR3 DNA: TGTGCCAGCAGTTCGTCAGGGGGCCCCACTGAAGCTTTCTTT
D gene: TRBD2; clone size: NA; V gene: TRBV20-1; J gene: TRBJ2-4; CDR3 length: 14; CDR3 protein: CSALLAGGSGIQYF; CDR3 DNA: TGCAGTGCCCTTCTAGCGGGGGGAAGTGGCATTCAGTACTTC
D gene: NA; clone size: NA; V gene: TRBV6-8; J gene: TRBJ2-7; CDR3 length: 15; CDR3 protein: CASSNDSSLYNEQYF; CDR3 DNA: TGTGCCAGCAGTAACGATTCTAGCCTCTACAATGAGCAGTACTTC
D gene: NA; clone size: NA; V gene: TRBV20-1; J gene: TRBJ2-7; CDR3 length: 14; CDR3 protein: CSARASQGSYEQYF; CDR3 DNA: TGCAGTGCTAGAGCTTCGCAGGGCTCCTACGAGCAGTACTTC